Listed here are 6 T cell receptor beta chains from one sample, sequenced in a study of blood T cell repertoires in COVID-19. TCRdb's copy holds only in-frame clones and misses some; the assay was immunoSEQ multiplex PCR. Here the sample spans over 150,000 clones, roughly 87% being singletons. Source material: PBMCs or T cells enriched from blood (not recorded which). The source of these receptors is a woman aged 25 to 39 who had recovered from COVID-19.

This clone was counted once. This rearrangement joins TRBV30 to TRBJ1-1; TRBD1 is a possible D gene (5 bases). Trimming removed 4 bases at V and 2 bases at J, with 14 bases between. This CDR3 is 14 amino acids long. CDR1 is GTSNPN and CDR2 is SVGIG in the germline V gene (reference sequence). The CDR3 bases are TGTGCCTGGAACCGTGGGACTGCCAACACTGAAGCTTTCTTT. Translation: CAWNRGTANTEAFF.

J is TRBJ1-1 and V is TRBV30; no definite D call. The germline V gene encodes CDR1 GTSNPN and CDR2 SVGIG (reference sequence). Trimming stripped 1 base from V and 1 base from J, with 10 bases between. The CDR3 runs to 14 residues. The CDR3 coding sequence is TGTGCCTGGAGTGGTCGGGTTTCGAACACTGAAGCTTTCTTT. Translating it yields CAWSGRVSNTEAFF.

The chain joins TRBV7-2 to TRBJ2-3; 8 nucleotides agree with TRBD1. With 5 bases clipped from V and 3 bases from J, the junction kept 7 bases outside the gene matches. Germline V gives CDR1 SGHTA, CDR2 FQGNSA. The length of the CDR3 is 15 residues. The CDR3 region is CASSQQGARTDTQYF. The CDR3 region has the DNA TGTGCCAGCAGCCAGCAGGGGGCGCGAACAGATACGCAGTATTTT.

This clone was recorded only once. The CDR3 DNA is TGTGCCAGCAGCCGGGACAGGGGGCAAAATGATGAAAAACTGTTTTTT. This translates into CASSRDRGQNDEKLFF. This sequence joins TRBV7-2 and TRBJ1-4; TRBD1 aligns across 12 bases. The V and J ends lost 5 bases and 6 bases, in that order; junction bases with no gene match: 7. There are 16 residues in the CDR3. Germline V gene sequence: CDR1 SGHTA, CDR2 FQGNSA.

The rearrangement uses TRBV11-2 and TRBJ2-3; 11 bases line up with TRBD2. CDR1 is SGHAT, CDR2 FQNNGV, per germline. The CDR3 runs 18 residues. J gave up 5 bases and V 3 bases, and 13 bases lay outside the gene matches. Here the CDR3 DNA reads TGTGCCAGCAGCTTCTCAGTGGTAGCGGGGGGGGAGGGAGATACGCAGTATTTT. Protein sequence: CASSFSVVAGGEGDTQYF.

V is TRBV6-5 and J is TRBJ1-5, with TRBD1 identical over 8 bases. Per germline, CDR1 MNHEY and CDR2 SVGAGI. CDR3 length: 15 residues. The J segment lost 1 base and the V segment lost 4 bases, leaving 3 bases of the junction unmatched. The CDR3 DNA sequence: TGTGCCAGCAGTTTTTACAGGGGGAGCAATCAGCCCCAGCATTTT. Residues: CASSFYRGSNQPQHF.